This T cell receptor (beta chain) was recovered during a study of T-cell reconstitution after alpha-beta-depleted transplantation in children. The CDR3 covers 17 residues. J lost 4 bases, V lost 1 base, and 11 bases had no gene match. Germline loops: CDR1 MGHRA, CDR2 YSYEKL. Preparing the TCRbeta library involved the use of unique molecular identifiers. One entry per CDR3 protein, called by TCRdb with MiXCR from the PCR reads. This table has some 280,000 distinct CDR3 sequences, over 8% appearing once. This clonotype occurred many times. J is TRBJ1-2 and V is TRBV4-1; 8 nucleotides line up with TRBD1. The TCR sequence derives from a human donor who donated a stem cell graft to a child with SCID. The specimen was PBMCs from the stem cell graft donor, collected from the stem cell graft. The CDR3, as DNA: TGCGCCAGCAGCCAAGTAAGACGACAGGGGTCCCTCTATGGCTACACCTTC. It is translated as CASSQVRRQGSLYGYTF.